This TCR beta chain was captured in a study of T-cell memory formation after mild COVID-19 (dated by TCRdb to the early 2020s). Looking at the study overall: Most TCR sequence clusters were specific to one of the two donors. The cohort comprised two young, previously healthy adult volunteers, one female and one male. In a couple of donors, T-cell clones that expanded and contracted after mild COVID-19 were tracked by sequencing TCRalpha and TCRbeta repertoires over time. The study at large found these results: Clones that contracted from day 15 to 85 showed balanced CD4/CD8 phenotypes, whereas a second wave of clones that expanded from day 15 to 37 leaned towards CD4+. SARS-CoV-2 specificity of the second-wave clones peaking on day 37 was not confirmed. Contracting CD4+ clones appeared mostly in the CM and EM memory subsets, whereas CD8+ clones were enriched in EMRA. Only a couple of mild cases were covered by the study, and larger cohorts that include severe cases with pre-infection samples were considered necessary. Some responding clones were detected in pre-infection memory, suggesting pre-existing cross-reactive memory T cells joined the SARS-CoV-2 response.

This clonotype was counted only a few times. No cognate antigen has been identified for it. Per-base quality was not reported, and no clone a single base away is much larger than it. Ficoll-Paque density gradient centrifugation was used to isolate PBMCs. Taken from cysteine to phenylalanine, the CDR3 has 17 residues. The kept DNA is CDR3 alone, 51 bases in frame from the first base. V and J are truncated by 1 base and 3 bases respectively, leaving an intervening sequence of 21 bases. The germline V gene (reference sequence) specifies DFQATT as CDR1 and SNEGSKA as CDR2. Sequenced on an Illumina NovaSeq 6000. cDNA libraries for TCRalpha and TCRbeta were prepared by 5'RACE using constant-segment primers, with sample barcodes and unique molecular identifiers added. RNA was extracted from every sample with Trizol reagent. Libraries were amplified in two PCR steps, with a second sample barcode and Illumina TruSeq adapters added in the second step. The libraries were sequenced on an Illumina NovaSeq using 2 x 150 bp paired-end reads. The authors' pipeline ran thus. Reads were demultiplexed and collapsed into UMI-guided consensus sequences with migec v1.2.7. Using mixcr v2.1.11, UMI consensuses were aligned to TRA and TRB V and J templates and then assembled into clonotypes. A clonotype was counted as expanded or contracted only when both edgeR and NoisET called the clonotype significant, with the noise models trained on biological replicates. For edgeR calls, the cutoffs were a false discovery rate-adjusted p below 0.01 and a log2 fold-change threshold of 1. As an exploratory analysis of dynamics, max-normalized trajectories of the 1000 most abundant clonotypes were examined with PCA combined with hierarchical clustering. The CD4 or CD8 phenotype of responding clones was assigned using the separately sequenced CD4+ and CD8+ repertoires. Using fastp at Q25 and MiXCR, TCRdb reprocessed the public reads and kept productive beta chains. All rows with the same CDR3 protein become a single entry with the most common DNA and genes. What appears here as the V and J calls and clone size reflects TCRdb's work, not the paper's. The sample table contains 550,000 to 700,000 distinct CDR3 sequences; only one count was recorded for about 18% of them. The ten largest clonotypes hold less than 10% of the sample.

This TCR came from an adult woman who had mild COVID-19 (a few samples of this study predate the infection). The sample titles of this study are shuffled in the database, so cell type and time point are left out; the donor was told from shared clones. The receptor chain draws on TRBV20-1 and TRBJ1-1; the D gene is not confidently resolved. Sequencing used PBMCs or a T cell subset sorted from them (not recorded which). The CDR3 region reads CSARVAGRFIMDTEAFF. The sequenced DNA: TGCAGTGCTAGAGTGGCAGGTCGGTTTATCATGGACACTGAAGCTTTCTTT.